This T cell receptor beta chain emerged from a study of PD-1 blockade in classical Hodgkin lymphoma. Assay used: immunoSEQ multiplex PCR; TCRdb lists only in-frame clones, some missing. The table has roughly 29,000 clones, around 85% seen once. This sample's time point: cycle 4 day 1 (C4D1), after five to seven weeks of nivolumab. Exposure to brentuximab vedotin varied, and each patient had relapsed following autologous stem cell transplantation. Thawed PBMCs were the source of CD4+ T cells, purified by magnetic negative selection. The CDR3 is 15 residues long. V was pared by 4 bases and J by 0 bases, with 10 bases between. Germline CDR1 reads SNHLY; CDR2 reads FYNNEI. In the case of this clone: The target antigen is unknown.

General observations from the study: Newly diagnosed patients had baseline TCR diversity that was reportedly lower than that of healthy donors.

The sequence was collected from a human donor with classical Hodgkin lymphoma. The chain is built from TRBV2 and TRBJ2-1; possibly TRBD2 for D (5 bases). Here the sequenced sample was CD4+ T cells from blood, taken before the fourth cycle of nivolumab. The CDR3 nucleotides read TGTGCCAGCAGTGTAGAGGGTATCTCCTACAATGAGCAGTTCTTC. This codes for CASSVEGISYNEQFF. The variable domain in full, with the rest retrieved from reference TRBV2 and TRBJ2-1, is EPEVTQTPSHQVTQMGQEVILRCVPISNHLYFYWYRQILGQKVEFLVSFYNNEISEKSEIFDDQFSVERPDGSNFTLKIRSTKLEDSAMYFCASSVEGISYNEQFFGPGTRLTVL.